Below, 29 T cell receptor beta chains from the same sample are listed, as sequenced in a study of blood T cell repertoires in COVID-19. Libraries were prepared by immunoSEQ multiplex PCR; TCRdb keeps only in-frame clonotypes and omits some of them. The data show under 150,000 clones, more than 80% seen once. Sample: peripheral blood. Receptor source: a human donor in a cohort sampled during active COVID-19.

The CDR3 bases are TGTGCCAGCAGCCTATTCCCCGGGACTTCCTCCTACGAGCAGTACTTC. It encodes CASSLFPGTSSYEQYF. This chain uses TRBV27 with TRBJ2-7; D might be TRBD2 (6 bases). The V end lost 6 bases, the J end lost 0 bases, and 18 bases lay between the germline ends. The CDR3 consists of 16 residues. Germline CDR1 and CDR2: MNHEY and SMNVEV (reference sequence).

The CDR3 DNA follows: TGCGCCAGCACGGAACAGGGGAGCTCCTATAATTCACCCCTCCACTTT. Amino acids: CASTEQGSSYNSPLHF. The chain combines TRBV5-1 with TRBJ1-6; 7 bases line up with TRBD1. V dropped 6 bases and J dropped 0; count of bases not matched to a gene: 6. Germline values: CDR1 SGHRS, CDR2 YFSETQ. The CDR3 runs 16 residues.

This chain joins TRBV5-6 and TRBJ1-3, with TRBD1 identical over 8 bases. Per germline, CDR1 SGHDT and CDR2 YYEEEE. CDR3 length: 15 residues. The V segment lost 2 bases and the J segment 4 bases; nucleotides outside the gene matches: 5. The CDR3 nucleotides are TGTGCCAGCAGCTTTCAGGGGGCGGTAGGAAACACCATATATTTT. This encodes CASSFQGAVGNTIYF.

This clone was observed a few times. Mismatch with germline at one junction end may stem from a read error. The chain has TRBV6-1 and TRBJ1-5; 7 positions agree with TRBD1. This CDR3 has 14 amino acids. Looked up from germline, CDR1 is MNHNS and CDR2 is SASEGT. DNA of the CDR3: TGTGCCAGCTGTGAGGGGGCAAGCAATCAGCCCCAGCATTTT. Its protein is CASCEGASNQPQHF.

V gene TRBV7-2 combines with J gene TRBJ1-2; maybe TRBD1 (6 bases). Germline CDR1 and CDR2: SGHTA and FQGNSA. The V and J ends lost 0 bases and 4 bases respectively, with 9 bases between them. CDR3 size: 14 residues. The CDR3 loop reads CASSLARTAYGYTF. The CDR3 DNA follows: TGTGCCAGCAGCTTAGCGCGGACAGCCTATGGCTACACCTTC.

This clone was counted a few times. The chain links TRBV27 to TRBJ1-1; D gene uncertain. The CDR3 extends over 16 amino acids. Germline V gene sequence: CDR1 MNHEY, CDR2 SMNVEV (reference sequence). Trimming cost V 3 bases and J 0 bases, with 14 bases left between them. CDR3 region: CASSLVPGILNTEAFF. Here the CDR3 DNA reads TGTGCCAGCAGTTTGGTACCGGGAATACTGAACACTGAAGCTTTCTTT.

The genes are TRBV27 and TRBJ2-7; maybe TRBD1 (6 bases). Germline CDR1 is MNHEY and CDR2 is SMNVEV (reference sequence). Trimming removed 9 bases at V and 6 bases at J, with 21 bases between. The CDR3 totals 14 residues. The CDR3 here is CASVSEDSIAEQYV. In nucleotides, the CDR3 is TGTGCCAGTGTCTCCGAGGACAGCATAGCCGAGCAGTACGTC.

The chain carries TRBV11-2 and TRBJ1-5; D is uncertain. The CDR3 extends over 14 amino acids. V was trimmed by 4 bases and J by 5 bases, leaving 12 bases between them. CDR1 and CDR2 from the germline V gene are SGHAT and FQNNGV. The CDR3 DNA sequence: TGTGCCAGCAGCTCGGCCGACATTTATCAGCCCCAGCATTTT. It translates to CASSSADIYQPQHF.

The CDR3: CASSRAGSGGPYNEQFF. The CDR3 DNA reads as TGTGCCAGCAGCCGCGCCGGTAGCGGTGGGCCCTACAATGAGCAGTTCTTC. V is TRBV7-2 and J is TRBJ2-1, with a tentative D call TRBD2 (6 bases). The CDR3 sequence is 17 residues long. V dropped 5 bases and J dropped 2 bases, with 19 bases sitting between them. Germline values: CDR1 SGHTA, CDR2 FQGNSA.

This clone showed up just a few times. The V call is TRBV7-3, the J call TRBJ2-7, with a weak D call TRBD1 (6 bases). The CDR3 length is 13 residues. CDR1 SGHTA and CDR2 FQGTGA come from the germline V gene. The V gene lost 3 bases and the J gene lost 3 bases, with 9 bases spanning the gap. The chain's CDR3 is CASSLDRSYEQYF. DNA for the CDR3: TGTGCCAGCAGCTTGGACAGAAGCTACGAGCAGTACTTC.

The genes are TRBV10-3 and TRBJ2-7; maybe TRBD1 (6 bases). The CDR3 is 16 amino acids. Between the trimmed V and J ends, which lost 4 bases and 0 bases, there was a span of 16 bases. Germline V gene sequence: CDR1 ENHRY, CDR2 SYGVKD. DNA of the CDR3: TGTGCCATCAGTGCGTTTGGGGACACAATCTCCTACGAGCAGTACTTC. Translating gives CAISAFGDTISYEQYF.

The J gene is TRBJ2-7, the V gene TRBV12-3 or TRBV12-4; TRBD1 is a possible D gene (6 bases). The ends were cut back, 3 bases at V and 3 bases at J, with 9 bases in the middle. The CDR3 consists of 13 residues. This CDR3 reads CASSLGTYYEQYF. As DNA, the CDR3 is TGTGCCAGCAGTTTGGGGACATACTACGAGCAGTACTTC.

J is TRBJ2-3 and V is TRBV5-1, with 7 bases matching TRBD1. V shed 3 bases and J 3 bases; nucleotides not matched to a gene: 4. The CDR3 has 14 amino acids. Germline loops: CDR1 SGHRS, CDR2 YFSETQ. CDR3 loop: CASSSGQATDTQYF. In DNA form, the CDR3 reads TGCGCCAGCAGCTCAGGACAGGCGACAGATACGCAGTATTTT. Full variable domain (remainder filled in from reference TRBV5-1 and TRBJ2-3): KAGVTQTPRYLIKTRGQQVTLSCSPISGHRSVSWYQQTPGQGLQFLFEYFSETQRNKGNFPGRFSGRQFSNSRSEMNVSTLELGDSALYLCASSSGQATDTQYFGPGTRLTVL.

Only one count was recorded for this clone. The chain carries TRBV9 and TRBJ1-6; no definite D call. Trimming took off 3 bases at V and 7 bases at J, with 8 bases between the two ends. The CDR3 has 13 residues. Germline V gene sequence: CDR1 SGDLS, CDR2 YYNGEE. CDR3 in amino acids: CASSDLRNSPLHF. CDR3 coding DNA: TGTGCCAGCAGCGACCTCAGGAATTCACCCCTCCACTTT.

This sequence joins TRBV7-2 and TRBJ2-1; tentatively, D is TRBD1 (6 bases). V lost 0 bases to trimming and J lost 3 bases, with 6 bases between them. This CDR3 region has 14 residues. In germline, CDR1 is SGHTA, CDR2 FQGNSA. The CDR3 loop reads CASSLARGYNEQFF. The CDR3 DNA follows: TGTGCCAGCAGCTTAGCCAGGGGCTACAATGAGCAGTTCTTC.

The V gene is TRBV19, the J gene TRBJ2-1; D perhaps matches TRBD2 (6 bases). V gave up 6 bases and J gave up 5 bases, with 17 bases separating them. Germline CDR1 and CDR2: LNHDA and SQIVND (reference sequence). The CDR3 runs to 15 residues. For the CDR3, the DNA is TGTGCCAGTAGCCGTCCCCGGGACTTCGACAATGAGCAGTTCTTC. Protein: CASSRPRDFDNEQFF.

The chain employs TRBV5-1 and TRBJ2-7; D call uncertain. CDR3 length: 13 residues. Germline assignment: CDR1 SGHRS and CDR2 YFSETQ. Trimming took off 0 bases at V and 1 base at J, with 5 bases between the two ends. CDR3 in amino acids: CASSLDTSYEQYF. The CDR3 nucleotides are TGCGCCAGCAGCTTGGACACGTCCTACGAGCAGTACTTC. Full variable domain (rest looked up from reference TRBV5-1 and TRBJ2-7): KAGVTQTPRYLIKTRGQQVTLSCSPISGHRSVSWYQQTPGQGLQFLFEYFSETQRNKGNFPGRFSGRQFSNSRSEMNVSTLELGDSALYLCASSLDTSYEQYFGPGTRLTVT.

The chain has TRBV5-6 and TRBJ2-2, with D maybe TRBD1 (7 bases). Deletions cut 5 bases from V and 0 bases from J, with 17 bases between. The CDR3 spans 17 residues. Germline V gives CDR1 SGHDT, CDR2 YYEEEE. CDR3 bases: TGTGCCAGCAGGAAGGGGGCGGGGTTCGCGAACACCGGGGAGCTGTTTTTT. Protein product: CASRKGAGFANTGELFF.

CDR3 nucleotide sequence: TGTGCCAGCTCACCAGTAGCGGGGGGTTACAATGAGCAGTTCTTC. It encodes CASSPVAGGYNEQFF. The rearrangement uses TRBV18 and TRBJ2-1; 10 positions agree with TRBD2. V lost 2 bases and J lost 4; bases outside the gene matches: 2. The germline V gene encodes CDR1 KGHSH and CDR2 LQKENI. The CDR3 runs to 15 residues.

The sample holds one count of this clone. V is TRBV9 and J is TRBJ1-1; D gene ambiguous. Trimming stripped 2 bases from V and 4 bases from J, with 9 bases between. This CDR3 is built from 13 residues. The germline V gene encodes CDR1 SGDLS and CDR2 YYNGEE. This chain's CDR3 is CASSVEEITEAFF. The DNA of the CDR3 is TGTGCCAGCAGCGTCGAAGAGATCACTGAAGCTTTCTTT.

The chain carries TRBV19 and TRBJ2-1; TRBD2 matches 10 bases. There are 18 residues in the CDR3. Trimming at V came to 1 base and at J to 7 bases, leaving 13 bases not matched to a gene. The germline V gene encodes CDR1 LNHDA and CDR2 SQIVND (reference sequence). CDR3 nucleotides: TGTGCCAGTAGTATAGCCGTACGCGGAGCGGGGGGGCTGAATGAGCAGTTCTTC. Its translation is CASSIAVRGAGGLNEQFF.

This clone has just a few counts. The genes are TRBV10-1 and TRBJ1-5; D call uncertain. CDR3 length: 15 amino acids. Germline CDR1 reads WNHNN; CDR2 reads SYGVQD (reference sequence). The V end lost 4 bases, the J end lost 1 base, and 11 bases lay between the germline ends. CDR3 in DNA: TGCGCCAGCAGTGTTGGCCCGAGGAGCAATCAGCCCCAGCATTTT. Translated: CASSVGPRSNQPQHF.

For the CDR3, the DNA is TGCAGTGCTAGTTCCCAGCGTTCGGGGGAGACCCAGTACTTC. It yields the protein CSASSQRSGETQYF. The chain is built from TRBV20-1 and TRBJ2-5, with D maybe TRBD2 (5 bases). The CDR3 has 14 residues. Germline V gene sequence: CDR1 DFQATT, CDR2 SNEGSKA (reference sequence). The V gene lost 3 bases and the J gene lost 5 bases, with 16 bases spanning the gap.

A note on this clone: A read error may account for a junction end that differs from germline. The chain has TRBV5-1 and TRBJ2-5; TRBD2 aligns across 7 bases. CDR1 and CDR2 (germline): SGHRS, YFSETQ. The CDR3 totals 13 residues. CDR3 coding DNA: TGCGCCACCAGCCTATGGGGGGGGGAGACCCAGTACTTC. It encodes CATSLWGGETQYF.

This chain links TRBV6-2 or TRBV6-3 with TRBJ1-1, with a tentative D call TRBD1 (5 bases). The CDR3 is 14 amino acids. Germline loops: CDR1 MNHEY, CDR2 SVGEGT. V was pared by 6 bases and J by 4 bases, with 15 bases between. CDR3 sequence: CASSAGGGITEAFF. Written as DNA, the CDR3 is TGTGCCAGCAGCGCCGGGGGGGGTATCACTGAAGCTTTCTTT.

The table lists this clone with a few counts. This CDR3 is CASSLELAGGPQYV. Written as DNA, the CDR3 is TGTGCCAGCAGCTTAGAACTAGCGGGAGGCCCACAGTACGTC. The gene calls are TRBV7-9 and TRBJ2-7; 12 bases match TRBD2. With 1 base clipped from V and 10 bases from J, the junction kept 5 bases outside the gene matches. Per the germline V gene, CDR1 is SEHNR and CDR2 is FQNEAQ (reference sequence). This CDR3 has 14 amino acids.

The chain employs TRBV5-1 and TRBJ1-3; 9 positions agree with TRBD1. The CDR3 is 16 residues long. Germline V gene lookup returns CDR1 SGHRS and CDR2 YFSETQ. Germline trimming cut 0 bases from V and 3 bases from J; bases unmatched to any gene: 4. This CDR3 reads CASSLAGTGLGNTIYF. Here the CDR3 DNA reads TGCGCCAGCAGCTTGGCCGGGACAGGGCTTGGAAACACCATATATTTT.

Concerning this clone: Other DNA sequences in the same sample also yield this CDR3. This chain connects TRBV7-9 to TRBJ2-3; a weak D match, TRBD2 (5 bases). The V end lost 3 bases, the J end lost 0 bases, and 7 bases lay between the germline ends. This CDR3 comprises 14 residues. Germline assignment: CDR1 SEHNR and CDR2 FQNEAQ (reference sequence). CDR3: CASSLTTSTDTQYF. In nucleotides, the CDR3 is TGTGCCAGCAGCTTGACTACTAGCACAGATACGCAGTATTTT.

CDR3 loop: CASSQTGLPNYGYTF. The CDR3 nucleotides read TGCGCCAGCAGCCAAACAGGTTTGCCGAACTATGGCTACACCTTC. The gene calls are TRBV4-3 and TRBJ1-2; D perhaps matches TRBD1 (5 bases). The CDR3 covers 15 residues. V was trimmed by 2 bases and J by 2 bases, leaving 12 bases between them. The germline V gene has CDR1 LGHNA and CDR2 YSLEER.